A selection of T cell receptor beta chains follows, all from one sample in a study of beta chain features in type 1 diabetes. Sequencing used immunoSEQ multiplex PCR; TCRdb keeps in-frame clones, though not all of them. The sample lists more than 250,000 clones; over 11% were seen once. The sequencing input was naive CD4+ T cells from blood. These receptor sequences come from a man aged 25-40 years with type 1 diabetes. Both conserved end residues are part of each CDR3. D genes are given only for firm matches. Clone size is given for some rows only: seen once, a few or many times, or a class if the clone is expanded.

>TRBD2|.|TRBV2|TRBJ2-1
TGTGCCAGCAGTGAGGCGGGAGGCGCCTACAATGAGCAGTTCTTC
CASSEAGGAYNEQFF
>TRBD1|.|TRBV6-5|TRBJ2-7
TGTGCCAGCAGCCGGGACAGGCCCTACGAGCAGTACTTC
CASSRDRPYEQYF
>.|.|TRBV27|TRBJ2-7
TGTGCCAGCAGTCCCCTTGACAGTTACGAGCAGTACTTC
CASSPLDSYEQYF
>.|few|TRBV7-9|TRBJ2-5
TGTGCCAGCAGCTTAAGTCTTGCAGGGTCAGAGACCCAGTACTTC
CASSLSLAGSETQYF
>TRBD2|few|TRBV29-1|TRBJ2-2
TGCAGCGGACTAGCGGGAGCGCCCGGGGAGCTGTTTTTT
CSGLAGAPGELFF
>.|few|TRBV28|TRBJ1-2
TGTGCCAGCAAGACAGCAGGGGTTGGGGATGGCTACACCTTC
CASKTAGVGDGYTF
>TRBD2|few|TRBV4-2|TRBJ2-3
TGTGCCAGCAGCCCCCTTAGCGGGAGGACCGCAGATACGCAGTATTTT
CASSPLSGRTADTQYF
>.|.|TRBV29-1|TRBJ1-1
TGCAGCGTCGGGGGGGCAGTGAACACTGAAGCTTTCTTT
CSVGGAVNTEAFF
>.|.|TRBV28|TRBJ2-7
TGTGCCACCACGGACACATACTACGAGCAGTACTTC
CATTDTYYEQYF
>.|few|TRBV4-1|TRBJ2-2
TGCGCCAGCAGCCAAGCCGCGGCCTCGGGCACCGGGGAGCTGTTTTTT
CASSQAAASGTGELFF
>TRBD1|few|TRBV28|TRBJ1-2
TGTGCCAGCAGGCTTCGCAGGACAGGGGGCAGTTACTATGGCTACACCTTC
CASRLRRTGGSYYGYTF
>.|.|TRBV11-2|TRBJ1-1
TGTGCCAGCAGCTTCACAGATCGGACTGAAGCTTTCTTT
CASSFTDRTEAFF
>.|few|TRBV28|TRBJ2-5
TGTGCCAGCCGAAGGAGGGGGCCCTGGGAGACCCAGTACTTC
CASRRRGPWETQYF
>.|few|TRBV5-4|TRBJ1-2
TGTGCCAGCAGCTTGGAGCAGGGCTATGGCTACACCTTC
CASSLEQGYGYTF
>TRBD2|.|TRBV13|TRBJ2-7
TGTGCCAGCAGGATACTAGCGGGAGAATACGAGCAGTACTTC
CASRILAGEYEQYF
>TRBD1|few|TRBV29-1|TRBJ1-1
TGCAGCGGGGGACAGGGGAACACTGAAGCTTTCTTT
CSGGQGNTEAFF
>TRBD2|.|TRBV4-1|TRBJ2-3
TGCGCCAGCAGCCTAGGGCGGGAGAGTCGGACAGATACGCAGTATTTT
CASSLGRESRTDTQYF
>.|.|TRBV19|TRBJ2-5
TGTGCCAGTAGTATCGAGGTTTGGGAGACCCAGTACTTC
CASSIEVWETQYF